The rows below give T cell receptor beta chains drawn from one sample of a study of blood T cell repertoires in COVID-19. Profiled with immunoSEQ multiplex PCR; TCRdb holds only in-frame clones, not every one. The top ten clones hold 1.2% of a sample with 140,000 to 150,000 clones, roughly 90% of them seen once. Input material: PBMCs or T cells enriched from blood (not recorded which). Receptors originate from a woman in her 30s with acute COVID-19. CDR3s include the opening cysteine and the closing phenylalanine or tryptophan. Fields, in order: CDR3 protein, CDR3 DNA, J gene, V gene, D gene, clone size. D genes are given only for firm matches. The size entry is marked missing in some rows and otherwise reads once, few, many or a size class.

CDR3aa: CASSPTGQYGYTF
CDR3nt: TGTGCCAGCAGTCCCACAGGGCAGTATGGCTACACCTTC
j_gene: TRBJ1-2
v_gene: TRBV6-4
d_gene: .
abundance: once

CDR3aa: CATQRQGHYNEQFF
CDR3nt: TGTGCCACCCAGAGACAGGGACATTACAATGAGCAGTTCTTC
j_gene: TRBJ2-1
v_gene: TRBV15
d_gene: TRBD1
abundance: .

CDR3aa: CASSLVGRREGHTGELFF
CDR3nt: TGTGCCAGCAGCTTAGTCGGTCGGCGGGAGGGCCACACCGGGGAGCTGTTTTTT
j_gene: TRBJ2-2
v_gene: TRBV7-3
d_gene: TRBD2
abundance: once

CDR3aa: CASSTRLAGVTGELFF
CDR3nt: TGTGCCAGTAGTACCCGACTAGCGGGAGTGACCGGGGAGCTGTTTTTT
j_gene: TRBJ2-2
v_gene: TRBV19
d_gene: TRBD2
abundance: .

CDR3aa: CASSRTGYTEAFF
CDR3nt: TGTGCCAGCAGCCGGACAGGGTATACTGAAGCTTTCTTT
j_gene: TRBJ1-1
v_gene: TRBV5-6
d_gene: TRBD1
abundance: few

CDR3aa: CASSYPGGKGEKLFF
CDR3nt: TGTGCCAGCAGCTACCCCGGTGGCAAGGGGGAAAAACTGTTTTTT
j_gene: TRBJ1-4
v_gene: TRBV11-1
d_gene: .
abundance: once

CDR3aa: CASSVSTDTQYF
CDR3nt: TGTGCCAGCAGTGTAAGCACAGATACGCAGTATTTT
j_gene: TRBJ2-3
v_gene: TRBV2
d_gene: .
abundance: .

CDR3aa: CASSWGTSGRRNEQYF
CDR3nt: TGTGCCAGCAGCTGGGGGACTAGCGGGAGGAGAAACGAGCAGTACTTC
j_gene: TRBJ2-7
v_gene: TRBV7-2
d_gene: TRBD2
abundance: .

CDR3aa: CASSSDREGEYNEQFF
CDR3nt: TGTGCCAGCAGTTCCGACAGGGAAGGGGAGTACAATGAGCAGTTCTTC
j_gene: TRBJ2-1
v_gene: TRBV5-6
d_gene: TRBD1
abundance: .

CDR3aa: CSARDSLNQPQHF
CDR3nt: TGCAGCGCCAGGGACAGTCTCAATCAGCCCCAGCATTTT
j_gene: TRBJ1-5
v_gene: TRBV29-1
d_gene: TRBD1
abundance: .

CDR3aa: CSVSTGSGYTF
CDR3nt: TGCAGCGTTTCTACAGGGTCTGGCTACACCTTC
j_gene: TRBJ1-2
v_gene: TRBV29-1
d_gene: .
abundance: .

CDR3aa: CASSLLANTGELFF
CDR3nt: TGTGCCAGCAGCTTACTAGCCAACACCGGGGAGCTGTTTTTT
j_gene: TRBJ2-2
v_gene: TRBV7-3
d_gene: .
abundance: .

CDR3aa: CASSLYPTDGDYEQYF
CDR3nt: TGTGCCAGCAGTTTATACCCTACGGACGGGGACTACGAGCAGTACTTC
j_gene: TRBJ2-7
v_gene: TRBV27
d_gene: .
abundance: .

CDR3aa: CASSVAGQGFEQYF
CDR3nt: TGTGCCAGCAGCGTGGCCGGACAGGGTTTCGAGCAGTACTTC
j_gene: TRBJ2-7
v_gene: TRBV9
d_gene: TRBD1
abundance: .

CDR3aa: CASSRTGTTDTGELFF
CDR3nt: TGTGCCAGCAGCCGTACGGGAACAACGGACACCGGGGAGCTGTTTTTT
j_gene: TRBJ2-2
v_gene: TRBV7-2
d_gene: .
abundance: .

CDR3aa: CASSEGGNTEAFF
CDR3nt: TGTGCCAGCAGTGAGGGAGGGAACACTGAAGCTTTCTTT
j_gene: TRBJ1-1
v_gene: TRBV2
d_gene: .
abundance: .

CDR3aa: CASSLFGGENEKLFF
CDR3nt: TGTGCCAGCAGCTTGTTCGGCGGCGAAAATGAAAAACTGTTTTTT
j_gene: TRBJ1-4
v_gene: TRBV5-5
d_gene: .
abundance: .

CDR3aa: CASSLLTGAGDTQYF
CDR3nt: TGCGCCAGCAGCCTTTTGACAGGGGCAGGCGATACGCAGTATTTT
j_gene: TRBJ2-3
v_gene: TRBV4-3
d_gene: TRBD1
abundance: .

CDR3aa: CASSLGTGAPYEQYF
CDR3nt: TGTGCCAGCAGTTTGGGGACAGGGGCCCCTTACGAGCAGTACTTC
j_gene: TRBJ2-7
v_gene: TRBV28
d_gene: TRBD1
abundance: .

CDR3aa: CASARQGLNEQYF
CDR3nt: TGTGCCAGCGCTCGACAGGGGCTCAACGAGCAGTACTTC
j_gene: TRBJ2-7
v_gene: TRBV12-3/TRBV12-4
d_gene: TRBD1
abundance: .

CDR3aa: CAISESFSGSTDTQYF
CDR3nt: TGTGCCATCAGTGAGTCGTTTAGCGGGAGCACAGATACGCAGTATTTT
j_gene: TRBJ2-3
v_gene: TRBV10-3
d_gene: TRBD2
abundance: .

CDR3aa: CASSPGLAGVNEQFF
CDR3nt: TGTGCCAGCAGCCCCGGGTTAGCGGGAGTGAATGAGCAGTTCTTC
j_gene: TRBJ2-1
v_gene: TRBV7-3
d_gene: TRBD2
abundance: .

CDR3aa: CASSFPFTMNTEAFF
CDR3nt: TGTGCCAGCAGTTTTCCCTTTACTATGAACACTGAAGCTTTCTTT
j_gene: TRBJ1-1
v_gene: TRBV28
d_gene: .
abundance: .

CDR3aa: CASSVSPRVETQYF
CDR3nt: TGTGCCAGCAGCGTATCCCCCAGGGTGGAGACCCAGTACTTC
j_gene: TRBJ2-5
v_gene: TRBV9
d_gene: .
abundance: .

CDR3aa: CASSSNLNTEAFF
CDR3nt: TGTGCCAGCAGCTCCAATTTGAACACTGAAGCTTTCTTT
j_gene: TRBJ1-1
v_gene: TRBV5-6
d_gene: .
abundance: .

CDR3aa: CSASTASGSYEQYF
CDR3nt: TGCAGTGCTAGTACGGCTAGCGGCTCCTACGAGCAGTACTTC
j_gene: TRBJ2-7
v_gene: TRBV20-1
d_gene: TRBD2
abundance: .

CDR3aa: CASSIRTGKLSGANVLTF
CDR3nt: TGTGCCAGTAGTATCCGGACAGGCAAACTCTCTGGGGCCAACGTCCTGACTTTC
j_gene: TRBJ2-6
v_gene: TRBV19
d_gene: TRBD1
abundance: .

CDR3aa: CASSPGTTDGNTIYF
CDR3nt: TGTGCCAGCTCACCGGGAACGACAGACGGAAACACCATATATTTT
j_gene: TRBJ1-3
v_gene: TRBV18
d_gene: .
abundance: .

CDR3aa: CASSSTGQITYEQYF
CDR3nt: TGTGCCAGCAGCTCGACGGGACAGATAACCTACGAGCAGTACTTC
j_gene: TRBJ2-7
v_gene: TRBV11-2
d_gene: TRBD1
abundance: .